Listed here is a single T cell receptor (beta chain). This CDR3 contains 15 residues. The germline V gene encodes CDR1 SGHTA and CDR2 FQGTGA. V shed 2 bases, J shed 8 bases, and the junction held 7 bases outside the gene matches. The data originate from a study of T cell changes during pregnancy in multiple sclerosis. Produced via immunoSEQ multiplex PCR; TCRdb's table is partial and in-frame only. The table lists 70,000 to 100,000 clones, around 93% of them singletons, with 2% to 2.5% in the top ten. This specimen consisted of peripheral blood, obtained in the third trimester of pregnancy. This receptor was taken from a female donor with multiple sclerosis, enrolled in a pregnancy study. The V gene is TRBV7-3, the J gene TRBJ2-1; 9 bases are shared with TRBD2. This chain's CDR3 is CASSLSGGRGDEQFF. DNA for the CDR3: TGTGCCAGCAGCTTATCTGGCGGGAGGGGTGATGAGCAGTTCTTC.